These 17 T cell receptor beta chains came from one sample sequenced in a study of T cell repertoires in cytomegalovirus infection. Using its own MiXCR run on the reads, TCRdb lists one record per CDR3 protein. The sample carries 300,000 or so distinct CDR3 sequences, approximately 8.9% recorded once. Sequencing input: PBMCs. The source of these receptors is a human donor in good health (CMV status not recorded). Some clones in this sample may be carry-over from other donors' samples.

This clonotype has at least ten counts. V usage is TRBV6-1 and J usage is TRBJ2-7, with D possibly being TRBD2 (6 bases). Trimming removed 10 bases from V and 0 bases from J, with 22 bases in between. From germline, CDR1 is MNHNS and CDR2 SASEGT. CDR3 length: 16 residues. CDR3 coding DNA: TGTGCCACCATGCCCGGGGCCACGGGACTCTCCTACGAGCAGTACGTC. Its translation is CATMPGATGLSYEQYV.

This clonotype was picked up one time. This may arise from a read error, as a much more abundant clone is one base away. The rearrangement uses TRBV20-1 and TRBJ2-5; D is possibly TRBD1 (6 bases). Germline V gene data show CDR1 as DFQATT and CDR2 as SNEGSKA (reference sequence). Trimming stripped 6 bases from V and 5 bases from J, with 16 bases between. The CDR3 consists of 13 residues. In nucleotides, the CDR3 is TGCAGTGCCGCATCCAGGGGCGGGGAGACCCAGTACTTC. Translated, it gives CSAASRGGETQYF.

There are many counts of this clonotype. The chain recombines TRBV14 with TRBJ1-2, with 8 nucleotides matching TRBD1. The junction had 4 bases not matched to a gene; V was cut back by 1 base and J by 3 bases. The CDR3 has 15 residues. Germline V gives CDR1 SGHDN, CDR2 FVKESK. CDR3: CASSQGNRGYYGYTF. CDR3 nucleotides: TGTGCCAGCAGCCAAGGAAACAGGGGGTACTATGGCTACACCTTC.

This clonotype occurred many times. CDR3 DNA: TGTGCCAGCAGCCCAAGGGGACAGGGGTATGGTCAGCCCCAGCATTTT. This translates into CASSPRGQGYGQPQHF. The chain joins TRBV7-2 to TRBJ1-5; 10 bases are shared with TRBD1. With 5 bases clipped from V and 6 bases from J, the junction kept 10 bases outside the gene matches. This CDR3 region has 16 residues. The germline V gene encodes CDR1 SGHTA and CDR2 FQGNSA. The full variable domain, rest sourced from reference TRBV7-2 and TRBJ1-5, is GAGVSQSPSNKVTEKGKDVELRCDPISGHTALYWYRQSLGQGLEFLIYFQGNSAPDKSGLPSDRFSAERTGGSVSTLTIQRTQQEDSAVYLCASSPRGQGYGQPQHFGDGTRLSIL.

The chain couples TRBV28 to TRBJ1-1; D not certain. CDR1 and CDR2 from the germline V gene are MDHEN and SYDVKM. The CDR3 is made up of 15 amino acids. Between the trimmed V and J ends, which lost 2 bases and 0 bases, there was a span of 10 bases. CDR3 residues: CASSLLMVMNTEAFF. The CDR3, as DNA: TGTGCCAGCAGTTTACTCATGGTAATGAACACTGAAGCTTTCTTT.

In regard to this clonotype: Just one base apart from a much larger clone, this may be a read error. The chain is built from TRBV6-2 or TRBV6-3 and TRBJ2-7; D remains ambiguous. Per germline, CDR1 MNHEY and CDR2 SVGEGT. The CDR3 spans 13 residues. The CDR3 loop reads CASSYYPFYKQYV. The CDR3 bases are TGTGCCAGCAGTTACTACCCCTTCTACAAGCAGTACGTC.

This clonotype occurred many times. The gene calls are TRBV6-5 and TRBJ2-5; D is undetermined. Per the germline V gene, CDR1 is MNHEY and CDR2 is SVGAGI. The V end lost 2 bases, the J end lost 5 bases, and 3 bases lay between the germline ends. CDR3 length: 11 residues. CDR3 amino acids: CASSYLETQYF. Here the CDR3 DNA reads TGTGCCAGCAGTTACCTCGAGACCCAGTACTTC.

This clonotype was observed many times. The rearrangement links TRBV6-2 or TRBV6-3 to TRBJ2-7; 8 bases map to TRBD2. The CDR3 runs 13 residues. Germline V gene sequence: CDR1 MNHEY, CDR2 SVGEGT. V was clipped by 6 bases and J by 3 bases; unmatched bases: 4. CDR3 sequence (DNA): TGTGCCAGCAGCCCAACTAGCGGCTACGAGCAGTACGTC. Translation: CASSPTSGYEQYV.

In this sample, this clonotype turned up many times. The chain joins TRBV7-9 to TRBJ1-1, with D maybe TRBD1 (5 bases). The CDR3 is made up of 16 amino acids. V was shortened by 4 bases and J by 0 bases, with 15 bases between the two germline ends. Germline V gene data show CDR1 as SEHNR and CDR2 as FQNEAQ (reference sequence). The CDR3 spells CASSYRGGRMNTEAFF. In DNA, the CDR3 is TGTGCCAGCAGCTACCGTGGGGGTCGCATGAACACTGAAGCTTTCTTT.

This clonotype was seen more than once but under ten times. CDR3 region: CASSLVGLAGGSYYNEQFF. Here the CDR3 DNA reads TGTGCCAGCAGTTTAGTAGGTCTAGCGGGGGGGTCCTACTACAATGAGCAGTTCTTC. V usage is TRBV12-3 or TRBV12-4 and J usage is TRBJ2-1; 12 nucleotides match TRBD2. This CDR3 comprises 19 residues. Losses at the gene ends were 1 base for V and 3 bases for J; bases not matched to a gene: 10.

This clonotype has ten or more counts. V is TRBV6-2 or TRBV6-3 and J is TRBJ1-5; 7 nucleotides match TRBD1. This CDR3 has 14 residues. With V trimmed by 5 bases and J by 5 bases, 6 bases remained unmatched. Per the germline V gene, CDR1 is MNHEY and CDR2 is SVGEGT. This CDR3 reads CASSRDSGHQPQHF. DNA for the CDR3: TGTGCCAGCAGTCGGGACAGCGGACATCAGCCCCAGCATTTT.

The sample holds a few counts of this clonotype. The CDR3 here is CASSLMGTREAFF. CDR3 sequence (DNA): TGTGCCAGCAGTTTAATGGGAACCCGAGAAGCTTTCTTT. The chain uses TRBV27 and TRBJ1-1, with no clear D. V was cut by 2 bases and J by 8 bases, with 12 bases left in between. CDR3 length: 13 amino acids. From germline, CDR1 is MNHEY and CDR2 SMNVEV (reference sequence).

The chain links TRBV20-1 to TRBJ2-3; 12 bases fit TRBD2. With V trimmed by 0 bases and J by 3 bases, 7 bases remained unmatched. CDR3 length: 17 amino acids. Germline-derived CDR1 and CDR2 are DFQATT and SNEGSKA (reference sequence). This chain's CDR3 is CSARDLAGGQKTDTQYF. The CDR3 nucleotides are TGCAGTGCTAGAGATCTAGCGGGGGGGCAGAAGACAGATACGCAGTATTTT.

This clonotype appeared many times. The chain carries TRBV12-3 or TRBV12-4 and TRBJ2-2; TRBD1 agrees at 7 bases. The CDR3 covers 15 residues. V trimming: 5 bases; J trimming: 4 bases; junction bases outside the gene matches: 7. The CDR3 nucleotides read TGTGCCAGCAGTCGTACAGGGGTGGGCACCGGGGAGCTGTTTTTT. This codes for CASSRTGVGTGELFF.

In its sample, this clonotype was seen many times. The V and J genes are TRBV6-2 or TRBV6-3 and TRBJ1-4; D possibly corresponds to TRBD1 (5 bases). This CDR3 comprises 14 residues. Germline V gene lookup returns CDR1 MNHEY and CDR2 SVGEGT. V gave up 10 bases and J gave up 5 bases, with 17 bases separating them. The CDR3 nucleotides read TGTGCCACCCGATGGCGACAGCGAAATGAAAAACTGTTTTTT. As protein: CATRWRQRNEKLFF.

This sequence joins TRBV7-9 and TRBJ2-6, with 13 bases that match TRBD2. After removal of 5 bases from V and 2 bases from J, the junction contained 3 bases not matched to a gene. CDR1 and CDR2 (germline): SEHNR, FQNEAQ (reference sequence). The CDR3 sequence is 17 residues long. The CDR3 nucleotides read TGTGCCAGCAGCCCGGGACTAGCGGGGACTGGGGCCAACGTCCTGACTTTC. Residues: CASSPGLAGTGANVLTF.

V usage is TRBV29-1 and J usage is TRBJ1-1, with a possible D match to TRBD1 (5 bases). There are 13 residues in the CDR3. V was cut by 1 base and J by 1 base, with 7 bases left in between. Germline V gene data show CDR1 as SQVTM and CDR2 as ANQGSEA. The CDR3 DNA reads TGCAGCGTTGAAGGACAGAAGAACACTGAAGCTTTCTTT. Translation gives CSVEGQKNTEAFF.